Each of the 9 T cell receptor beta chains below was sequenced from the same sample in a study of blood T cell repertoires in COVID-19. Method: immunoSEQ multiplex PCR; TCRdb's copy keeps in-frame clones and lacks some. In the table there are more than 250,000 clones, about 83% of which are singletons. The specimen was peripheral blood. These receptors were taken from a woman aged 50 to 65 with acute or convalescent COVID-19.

CDR3: CASSLRQVYYEQYF. In DNA form, the CDR3 reads TGTGCCAGCAGCCTTCGACAGGTATACTACGAGCAGTACTTC. The rearrangement links TRBV16 to TRBJ2-7; perhaps TRBD1 as D (6 bases). V gave up 4 bases and J gave up 3 bases, with 13 bases separating them. This CDR3 spans 14 amino acids. In germline, CDR1 is KGHSY, CDR2 FQNENV.

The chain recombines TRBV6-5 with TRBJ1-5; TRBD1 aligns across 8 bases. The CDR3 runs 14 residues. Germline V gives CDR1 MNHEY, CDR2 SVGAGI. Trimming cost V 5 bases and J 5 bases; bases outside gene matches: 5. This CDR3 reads CASSTHRGDQPQHF. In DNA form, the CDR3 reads TGTGCCAGCAGTACTCACAGGGGGGATCAGCCCCAGCATTTT.

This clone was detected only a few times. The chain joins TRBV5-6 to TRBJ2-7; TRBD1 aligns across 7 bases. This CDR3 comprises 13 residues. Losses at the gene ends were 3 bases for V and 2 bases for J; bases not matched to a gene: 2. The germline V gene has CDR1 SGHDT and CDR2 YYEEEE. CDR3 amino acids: CASSWGTAYEQYV. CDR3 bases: TGTGCCAGCAGCTGGGGGACAGCCTACGAGCAGTACGTC.

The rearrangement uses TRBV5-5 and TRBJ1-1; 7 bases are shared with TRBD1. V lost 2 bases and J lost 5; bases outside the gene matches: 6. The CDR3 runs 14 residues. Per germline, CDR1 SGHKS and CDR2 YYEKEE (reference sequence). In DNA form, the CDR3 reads TGTGCCAGCAGCTTTTCTCAGGGGGAGACTGAAGCTTTCTTT. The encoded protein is CASSFSQGETEAFF. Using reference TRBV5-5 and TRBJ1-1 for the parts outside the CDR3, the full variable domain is DAGVTQSPTHLIKTRGQQVTLRCSPISGHKSVSWYQQVLGQGPQFIFQYYEKEERGRGNFPDRFSARQFPNYSSELNVNALLLGDSALYLCASSFSQGETEAFFGQGTRLTVV.

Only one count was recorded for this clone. The CDR3 sequence is CASSESPGNQPQHF. The CDR3 nucleotides read TGCGCCAGCAGTGAGTCCCCCGGCAATCAGCCCCAGCATTTT. The J gene is TRBJ1-5, the V gene TRBV10-2; D uncertain. The ends were cut back, 0 bases at V and 2 bases at J, with 5 bases in the middle. Germline-derived CDR1 and CDR2 are WSHSY and SAAADI. This CDR3 has 14 residues.

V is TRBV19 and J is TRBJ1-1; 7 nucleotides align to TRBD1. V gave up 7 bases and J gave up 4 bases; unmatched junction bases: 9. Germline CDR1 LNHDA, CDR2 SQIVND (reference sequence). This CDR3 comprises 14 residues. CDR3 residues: CASKVEGAGTEAFF. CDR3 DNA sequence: TGTGCCAGTAAAGTCGAGGGGGCCGGCACTGAAGCTTTCTTT.

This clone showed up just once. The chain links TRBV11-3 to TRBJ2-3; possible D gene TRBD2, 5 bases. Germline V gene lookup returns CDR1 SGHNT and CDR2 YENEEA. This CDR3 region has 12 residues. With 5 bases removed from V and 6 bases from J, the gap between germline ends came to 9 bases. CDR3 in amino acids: CASSPGVDTQYF. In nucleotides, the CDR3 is TGTGCCAGCAGCCCCGGGGTGGATACGCAGTATTTT.

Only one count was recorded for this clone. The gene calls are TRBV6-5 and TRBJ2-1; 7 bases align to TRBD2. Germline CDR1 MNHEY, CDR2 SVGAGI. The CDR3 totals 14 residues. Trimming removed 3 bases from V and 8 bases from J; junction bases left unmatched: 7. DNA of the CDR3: TGTGCCAGCAGTTATCCCGGACTAGTCGATGAGCAGTTCTTC. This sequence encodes CASSYPGLVDEQFF.

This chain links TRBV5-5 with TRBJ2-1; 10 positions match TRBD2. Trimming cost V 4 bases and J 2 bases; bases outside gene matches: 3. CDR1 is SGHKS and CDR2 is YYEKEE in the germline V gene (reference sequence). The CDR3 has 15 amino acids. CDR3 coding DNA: TGTGCCAGCAGCGAACTAGCGGGGCCCTACAATGAGCAGTTCTTC. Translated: CASSELAGPYNEQFF. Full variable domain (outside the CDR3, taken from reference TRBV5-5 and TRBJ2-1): DAGVTQSPTHLIKTRGQQVTLRCSPISGHKSVSWYQQVLGQGPQFIFQYYEKEERGRGNFPDRFSARQFPNYSSELNVNALLLGDSALYLCASSELAGPYNEQFFGPGTRLTVL.